This TCR beta chain was captured in a study of memory CD4+ T cells and cytomegalovirus serostatus. Study-level information: This sample comes from healthy Belgian adults, roughly 9 CMV seropositive, 20 to 25 seronegative.

With 8 bases removed from V and 4 bases from J, the gap between germline ends came to 20 bases. The V gene's germline CDR1 is SQVTM and CDR2 ANQGSEA. The CDR3 runs to 14 residues. Findings and limits, study-wide: Each of 65 to 70 CMV-associated TCRbeta sequences occurred in one to five individuals.

Single viable CD3+CD4+CD8-CD45RO+ cells were sorted as the memory CD4+ T cells. This clone was counted only a few times. Its antigen is unidentified. Under the authors' procedure: Out-of-frame sequences were removed, leaving 2,204,828 distinct TCRbeta sequences. Method: immunoSEQ multiplex PCR; TCRdb's copy keeps in-frame clones and lacks some. The DNA gave D and trimming, while V, J and clone size come from that table. The sample has 45,000 to 60,000 clones, just under 80% seen once. V is TRBV29-1 and J is TRBJ1-1, with unresolved D. What was sequenced was memory CD4+ T cells from blood. The receptor was derived from an adult in good health and CMV-seronegative. DNA for the CDR3: TGCAGCACCGAGGCCACCTCTTTCAGCACTGAAGCTTTCTTT. This gives the protein CSTEATSFSTEAFF. The variable domain in full, completed from reference TRBV29-1 and TRBJ1-1, reads SAVISQKPSRDICQRGTSLTIQCQVDSQVTMMFWYRQQPGQSLTLIATANQGSEATYESGFVIDKFPISRPNLTFSTLTVSNMSPEDSSIYLCSTEATSFSTEAFFGQGTRLTVV.